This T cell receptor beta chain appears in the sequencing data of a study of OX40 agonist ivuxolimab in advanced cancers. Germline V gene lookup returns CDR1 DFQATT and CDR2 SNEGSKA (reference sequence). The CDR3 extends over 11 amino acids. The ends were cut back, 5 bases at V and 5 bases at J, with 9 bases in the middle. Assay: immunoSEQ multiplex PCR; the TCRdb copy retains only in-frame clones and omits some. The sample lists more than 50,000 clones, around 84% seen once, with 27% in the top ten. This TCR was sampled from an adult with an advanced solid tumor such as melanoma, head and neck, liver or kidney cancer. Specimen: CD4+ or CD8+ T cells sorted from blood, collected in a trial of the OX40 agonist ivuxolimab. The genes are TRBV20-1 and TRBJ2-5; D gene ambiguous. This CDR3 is CSAPSSETQYF. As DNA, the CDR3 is TGCAGTGCTCCTAGTAGCGAGACCCAGTACTTC.